This T cell receptor (beta chain) comes out of a study of T cell clonality in common variable immunodeficiency. Caucasian heritage predominated among both patients and controls. V trimming: 7 bases; J trimming: 5 bases; junction bases outside the gene matches: 4. CDR3 size: 15 residues. Looked up from germline, CDR1 is SNHLY and CDR2 is FYNNEI. This clone has a count of ten or more. What it binds is not known. The read stops 3 residues short of the end of the CDR3; the missing end is completed from the germline J gene. Study-level results: T cell subpopulation sequencing would be needed to explain CVID clonality. Links between repertoire features and CVID complications were heterogeneity-limited. Reportedly, TCR beta sequences from common variable immunodeficiency showed fewer deletions and N-nucleotide insertions.

Profiled with immunoSEQ multiplex PCR; TCRdb holds only in-frame clones, not every one. The sample is made up of tens of thousands of clones, none counted only once. This sequence was found in a person aged 18 to 70 in good health. V usage is TRBV2 and J usage is TRBJ2-1; TRBD2 aligns across 14 bases. Specimen: peripheral blood mononuclear cells. The CDR3 bases that were read are TGTGCCAGCATTCGACTAGCGGGAGGGAACAATGAG. This sequence encodes CASIRLAGGNNE. The full CDR3 protein is CASIRLAGGNNEQFF. Based on the CDR3 plus reference TRBV2 and TRBJ2-1, the full variable domain is EPEVTQTPSHQVTQMGQEVILRCVPISNHLYFYWYRQILGQKVEFLVSFYNNEISEKSEIFDDQFSVERPDGSNFTLKIRSTKLEDSAMYFCASIRLAGGNNEQFFGPGTRLTVL.